The T cell receptor (beta chain) under discussion was sequenced for a study of glioma-infiltrating T cells. Study-level background: Glioma patients had dexamethasone for six or fewer days before surgery.

Ten or more counts support this clonotype. As yet, its antigen is unknown. Study-level points and caveats: Tissue-blood divergence was below expectation in non-neoplastic patients, above in gliomas. Shared blood CDR3 signature motifs marked patients with low tissue-blood divergence. Tissue and blood shared very few CDR3 sequences.

Amplification of TCR alpha and beta CDR3 regions from RNA used iRepertoire nested multiplex PCR. TCRdb passed the multiplex PCR reads through MiXCR, listing each CDR3 protein once. The sample has around 390,000 distinct CDR3 sequences, 41% seen once. The CDR3 is made up of 12 amino acids. Germline assignment: CDR1 MDHEN and CDR2 SYDVKM. V gave up 2 bases and J gave up 8 bases, with 7 bases separating them. This clonotype originated in a human donor with low-grade glioma or glioblastoma, undergoing nonglioma brain surgery, or in good health (not recorded which). Sequencing was done on a sample of glioma tissue, nonneoplastic brain tissue, or PBMCs (not recorded which). The chain joins TRBV28 to TRBJ2-1; D call uncertain. The CDR3 spells CASSLTVHEQFF. CDR3 nucleotide sequence: TGTGCCAGCAGTTTAACGGTCCATGAGCAGTTCTTC.